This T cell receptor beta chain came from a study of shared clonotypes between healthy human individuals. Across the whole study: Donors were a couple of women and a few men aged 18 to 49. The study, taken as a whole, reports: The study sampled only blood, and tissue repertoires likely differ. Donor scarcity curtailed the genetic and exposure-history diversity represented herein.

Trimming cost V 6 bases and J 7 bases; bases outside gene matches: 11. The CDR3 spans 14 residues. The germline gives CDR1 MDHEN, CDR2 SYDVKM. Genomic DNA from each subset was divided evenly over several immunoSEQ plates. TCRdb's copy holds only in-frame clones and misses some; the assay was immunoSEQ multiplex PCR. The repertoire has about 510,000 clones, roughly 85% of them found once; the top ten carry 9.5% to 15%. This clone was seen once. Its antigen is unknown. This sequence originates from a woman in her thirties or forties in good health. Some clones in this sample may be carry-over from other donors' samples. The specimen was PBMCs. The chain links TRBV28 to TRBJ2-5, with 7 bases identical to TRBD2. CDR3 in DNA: TGTGCCAGCAGAGCGTGGGCTAGCGGCAGGACCCAGTACTTC. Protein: CASRAWASGRTQYF.